Each of the 28 T cell receptor beta chains below was sequenced from the same sample in a study of cytomegalovirus exposure and HLA in healthy donors. Generated by immunoSEQ multiplex PCR, the TCRdb table keeps only in-frame clones and is missing some. This table has fewer than 150,000 clones, more than 70% appearing once. Source material: PBMCs. The receptors originated from a man aged 25 to 40 in good health and CMV-seronegative.

The V gene is TRBV30, the J gene TRBJ2-1; a possible D gene is TRBD2 (6 bases). There are 13 residues in the CDR3. V was pared by 0 bases and J by 6 bases, with 9 bases between. Germline CDR1 GTSNPN, CDR2 SVGIG (reference sequence). The CDR3 protein is CAWSVALANEQFF. As DNA, the CDR3 is TGTGCCTGGAGTGTGGCACTAGCCAATGAGCAGTTCTTC.

The chain is built from TRBV7-9 and TRBJ1-1; weak D call: TRBD1 (5 bases). Germline V gene sequence: CDR1 SEHNR, CDR2 FQNEAQ (reference sequence). Trimming shortened V by 3 bases and J by 10 bases, and 21 bases separated the two germline ends. The CDR3 runs to 15 residues. This CDR3 is CASSFSTGQLSGAFF. In DNA, the CDR3 is TGTGCCAGCAGCTTTTCCACTGGACAATTATCCGGAGCTTTCTTT. Using reference TRBV7-9 and TRBJ1-1 for the parts outside the CDR3, the full variable domain is DTGVSQNPRHKITKRGQNVTFRCDPISEHNRLYWYRQTLGQGPEFLTYFQNEAQLEKSRLLSDRFSAERPKGSFSTLEIQRTEQGDSAMYLCASSFSTGQLSGAFFGQGTRLTVV.

The gene calls are TRBV27 and TRBJ2-2, with TRBD2 matching 7 bases. This CDR3 has 14 amino acids. Germline CDR1 is MNHEY and CDR2 is SMNVEV (reference sequence). J was trimmed by 3 bases and V by 10 bases; bases with no gene match: 8. The CDR3 loop is CATLPGLHTGELFF. The CDR3, as DNA: TGTGCCACCCTTCCGGGACTACACACCGGGGAGCTGTTTTTT.

This sequence joins TRBV6-5 and TRBJ2-7, with 9 positions matching TRBD2. The J segment lost 3 bases and the V segment lost 5 bases, leaving 8 bases of the junction unmatched. The CDR3 has 15 amino acids. Germline CDR1 and CDR2: MNHEY and SVGAGI. Written as DNA, the CDR3 is TGTGCCAGCAGTGGATTAGCGGGAGAGGGCTACGAGCAGTACTTC. It translates to CASSGLAGEGYEQYF.

J is TRBJ2-7 and V is TRBV7-7, with 10 bases lining up with TRBD1. The CDR3 spans 14 residues. Losses at the gene ends were 3 bases for V and 3 bases for J; bases not matched to a gene: 2. In germline, CDR1 is SSHAT, CDR2 FNYEAQ (reference sequence). CDR3 sequence: CASSFRTGGYEQYF. In DNA, the CDR3 is TGTGCCAGCAGCTTCCGGACAGGGGGCTACGAGCAGTACTTC.

This clone was counted a few times. This sequence joins TRBV2 and TRBJ2-7; TRBD1 is a possible D gene (5 bases). Trimming pared 11 bases from V and 0 bases from J, leaving 14 bases between. This CDR3 spans 13 amino acids. Germline loops: CDR1 SNHLY, CDR2 FYNNEI. The CDR3 DNA is TGTGCCGGGGCAGGGCCGGACTCCTACGAGCAGTACTTC. The encoded protein is CAGAGPDSYEQYF.

The chain recombines TRBV11-2 with TRBJ1-6, with D possibly TRBD1 on 6 matching bases. The V end lost 5 bases, the J end lost 7 bases, and 18 bases lay between the germline ends. There are 16 residues in the CDR3. The germline CDR1 and CDR2 sequences are SGHAT and FQNNGV. The CDR3 spells CASSLLGGQRNSPLHF. CDR3 in DNA: TGTGCCAGCAGCCTCCTCGGTGGACAGAGGAATTCACCCCTCCACTTT.

The rearrangement links TRBV6-1 to TRBJ2-7; 9 positions match TRBD1. The CDR3 has 13 residues. The J segment lost 7 bases and the V segment lost 6 bases, leaving 7 bases of the junction unmatched. The germline gives CDR1 MNHNS, CDR2 SASEGT. CDR3 nucleotide sequence: TGTGCCAGCAGGGTACAGGGGGCAAGTGAGCAGTACTTC. Amino acid sequence: CASRVQGASEQYF.

The V call is TRBV6-1, the J call TRBJ1-2; the match to TRBD1 covers 9 bases. The CDR3 spans 15 residues. Losses at the gene ends were 4 bases for V and 8 bases for J; bases not matched to a gene: 11. Per germline, CDR1 MNHNS and CDR2 SASEGT. The CDR3 DNA sequence: TGTGCCAGCAGTGGATCCGGGACAGGGAGGGGAGGCTACACCTTC. The encoded protein is CASSGSGTGRGGYTF.

The genes are TRBV5-1 and TRBJ2-7, with D possibly TRBD1 on 5 matching bases. This CDR3 is built from 13 residues. Germline lookup yields CDR1 SGHRS and CDR2 YFSETQ. Trimming took 4 bases from V and 2 from J, leaving 10 bases between them. The DNA for the CDR3 is TGCGCCAGCAGCCTCGACAGTGCCTACGAGCAGTACTTC. The encoded protein is CASSLDSAYEQYF.

The chain has TRBV2 and TRBJ2-7; D is undetermined. CDR3 length: 15 residues. Per germline, CDR1 SNHLY and CDR2 FYNNEI. The ends were cut back, 6 bases at V and 2 bases at J, with 17 bases in the middle. CDR3 region: CASRRPSPSAYEQYF. The CDR3 DNA reads TGTGCCAGCAGGAGGCCCTCCCCTTCCGCCTACGAGCAGTACTTC. Supplemented by reference TRBV2 and TRBJ2-7, the full variable domain reads EPEVTQTPSHQVTQMGQEVILRCVPISNHLYFYWYRQILGQKVEFLVSFYNNEISEKSEIFDDQFSVERPDGSNFTLKIRSTKLEDSAMYFCASRRPSPSAYEQYFGPGTRLTVT.

The chain uses TRBV2 and TRBJ2-7; the match to TRBD1 covers 7 bases. The germline CDR1 and CDR2 sequences are SNHLY and FYNNEI. With V trimmed by 2 bases and J by 5 bases, 3 bases remained unmatched. The CDR3 length is 13 residues. The CDR3: CASSEHRGDEQYF. The DNA for the CDR3 is TGTGCCAGCAGTGAACACAGGGGAGACGAGCAGTACTTC. The whole variable domain, remainder taken from reference TRBV2 and TRBJ2-7, is EPEVTQTPSHQVTQMGQEVILRCVPISNHLYFYWYRQILGQKVEFLVSFYNNEISEKSEIFDDQFSVERPDGSNFTLKIRSTKLEDSAMYFCASSEHRGDEQYFGPGTRLTVT.

The chain carries TRBV7-9 and TRBJ2-2; 9 bases agree with TRBD2. The V and J ends lost 5 bases and 0 bases, in that order; junction bases with no gene match: 7. The CDR3 consists of 17 residues. Per germline, CDR1 SEHNR and CDR2 FQNEAQ (reference sequence). The CDR3 DNA reads as TGTGCCAGCAGCGGAATACTAGCGGGTTCGAACACCGGGGAGCTGTTTTTT. It encodes CASSGILAGSNTGELFF. Full variable domain (missing parts from reference TRBV7-9 and TRBJ2-2): DTGVSQNPRHKITKRGQNVTFRCDPISEHNRLYWYRQTLGQGPEFLTYFQNEAQLEKSRLLSDRFSAERPKGSFSTLEIQRTEQGDSAMYLCASSGILAGSNTGELFFGEGSRLTVL.

V is TRBV14 and J is TRBJ1-1; no reliable D call. Germline loops: CDR1 SGHDN, CDR2 FVKESK. The CDR3 contains 13 residues. The V end was cut by 3 bases, the J end by 0 bases, with 5 bases between. This CDR3 is CASSHHLNTEAFF. Here the CDR3 DNA reads TGTGCCAGCAGCCACCATCTGAACACTGAAGCTTTCTTT.

This clone has just one count. J is TRBJ2-7 and V is TRBV18; D might be TRBD2 (6 bases). This CDR3 region has 16 residues. The germline V gene encodes CDR1 KGHSH and CDR2 LQKENI. With 6 bases removed from V and 7 bases from J, the gap between germline ends came to 25 bases. CDR3: CASSTSPGLGGREQYF. The CDR3 DNA sequence: TGTGCCAGCTCCACAAGTCCGGGACTCGGGGGTCGAGAGCAGTACTTC.

This rearrangement joins TRBV7-9 to TRBJ2-7; TRBD2 aligns across 8 bases. The CDR3 totals 15 residues. V gave up 5 bases and J gave up 7 bases; unmatched junction bases: 13. Looked up from germline, CDR1 is SEHNR and CDR2 is FQNEAQ (reference sequence). The CDR3 sequence is CASSPRGGLVQEQYF. The CDR3 nucleotides are TGTGCCAGCAGCCCCAGAGGGGGACTAGTTCAAGAGCAGTACTTC.

This clone was detected a few times. This chain links TRBV30 with TRBJ1-1; possible D gene TRBD1, 6 bases. V lost 4 bases, J lost 4 bases, and 13 bases lay in between. Germline assignment: CDR1 GTSNPN and CDR2 SVGIG (reference sequence). This CDR3 spans 13 amino acids. The CDR3 protein is CAWTKGGITEAFF. In DNA form, the CDR3 reads TGTGCCTGGACGAAGGGGGGGATCACTGAAGCTTTCTTT.

The chain has TRBV7-2 and TRBJ1-1; 7 bases match TRBD1. V lost 6 bases, J lost 4 bases, and 5 bases stayed unmatched. This CDR3 has 13 residues. The V gene's germline CDR1 is SGHTA and CDR2 FQGNSA. CDR3 in amino acids: CASRNQGGTEAFF. The CDR3 nucleotides read TGTGCCAGCAGAAACCAGGGGGGCACTGAAGCTTTCTTT.

J is TRBJ2-7 and V is TRBV14; 8 bases align to TRBD2. Looked up from germline, CDR1 is SGHDN and CDR2 is FVKESK. The CDR3 consists of 14 residues. The V segment lost 4 bases and the J segment 3 bases; nucleotides outside the gene matches: 5. The CDR3: CASSRTSGGYEQYF. CDR3 DNA: TGTGCCAGCAGCCGAACTAGCGGCGGCTACGAGCAGTACTTC.

As to this clone: The same CDR3 is also encoded by other DNA sequences in this sample. The genes are TRBV5-1 and TRBJ2-5; 7 positions match TRBD2. V gave up 4 bases and J gave up 1 base; unmatched junction bases: 4. The CDR3 length is 14 residues. Germline CDR1 SGHRS, CDR2 YFSETQ. CDR3 protein: CASSGGRAQETQYF. CDR3 DNA: TGCGCCAGCAGCGGTGGGAGGGCCCAAGAGACCCAGTACTTC. Combining the CDR3 with reference TRBV5-1 and TRBJ2-5 gives the whole variable domain KAGVTQTPRYLIKTRGQQVTLSCSPISGHRSVSWYQQTPGQGLQFLFEYFSETQRNKGNFPGRFSGRQFSNSRSEMNVSTLELGDSALYLCASSGGRAQETQYFGPGTRLLVL.

The chain recombines TRBV7-2 with TRBJ2-4; 9 positions agree with TRBD1. V dropped 5 bases and J dropped 11; count of bases not matched to a gene: 10. CDR1 SGHTA and CDR2 FQGNSA come from the germline V gene. The length of the CDR3 is 14 residues. The CDR3 region is CASSDTDRGAFQYF. The CDR3, as DNA: TGTGCCAGCAGCGACACGGACAGGGGAGCATTTCAGTACTTC.

The chain joins TRBV2 to TRBJ2-3; D possibly corresponds to TRBD2 (5 bases). This CDR3 contains 13 residues. Germline CDR1 and CDR2: SNHLY and FYNNEI. V lost 7 bases to trimming and J lost 0 bases, with 8 bases between them. The CDR3 nucleotides read TGTGCCAGCATTGGACTTAGCACAGATACGCAGTATTTT. Amino acid sequence: CASIGLSTDTQYF.

V gene TRBV30 combines with J gene TRBJ2-3; D remains ambiguous. Per germline, CDR1 GTSNPN and CDR2 SVGIG (reference sequence). CDR3 size: 13 residues. Trimming took 8 bases from V and 3 from J, leaving 15 bases between them. The DNA for the CDR3 is TGTGCCGCTCTCCAACAACCGACAGATACGCAGTATTTT. This sequence encodes CAALQQPTDTQYF.

In nucleotides, the CDR3 is TGTGCCACCAGCAGGGGGACTAGACGTGAGACCCAGTACTTC. Protein sequence: CATSRGTRRETQYF. V gene TRBV15 combines with J gene TRBJ2-5, with 8 bases identical to TRBD2. J lost 5 bases, V lost 3 bases, and 5 bases had no gene match. CDR1 is LNHNV and CDR2 is YYDKDF in the germline V gene (reference sequence). CDR3 length equals 14 residues. The full variable domain, in which reference TRBV15 and TRBJ2-5 provide the parts outside the CDR3, is DAMVIQNPRYQVTQFGKPVTLSCSQTLNHNVMYWYQQKSSQAPKLLFHYYDKDFNNEADTPDNFQSRRPNTSFCFLDIRSPGLGDTAMYLCATSRGTRRETQYFGPGTRLLVL.

The chain combines TRBV10-1 with TRBJ2-1, with TRBD2 matching 8 bases. CDR1 WNHNN and CDR2 SYGVQD come from the germline V gene (reference sequence). The CDR3 sequence is 16 residues long. V gave up 4 bases and J gave up 2 bases; unmatched junction bases: 7. DNA for the CDR3: TGCGCCAGCAGTGGGACTGGCGGGGGGACCTACAATGAGCAGTTCTTC. Its protein product is CASSGTGGGTYNEQFF.

The V call is TRBV7-6, the J call TRBJ2-2, with 8 bases that match TRBD2. The germline gives CDR1 SGHVS, CDR2 FNYEAQ. This CDR3 region has 14 residues. With 4 bases clipped from V and 6 bases from J, the junction kept 4 bases outside the gene matches. The CDR3 loop is CASSSAAGAGELFF. The CDR3, as DNA: TGTGCCAGCAGCTCAGCAGCGGGAGCCGGGGAGCTGTTTTTT.

The sample holds one count of this clone. The V gene is TRBV4-1, the J gene TRBJ2-3, with 9 bases identical to TRBD2. From germline, CDR1 is MGHRA and CDR2 YSYEKL. V dropped 4 bases and J dropped 2; count of bases not matched to a gene: 7. The CDR3 is made up of 16 amino acids. CDR3 sequence: CASSPWTSEYTDTQYF. CDR3 bases: TGCGCCAGCAGCCCCTGGACTAGCGAATACACAGATACGCAGTATTTT.

This rearrangement joins TRBV18 to TRBJ2-7, with TRBD2 matching over 7 bases. Germline CDR1 reads KGHSH; CDR2 reads LQKENI. This CDR3 contains 16 residues. The trim removed 3 bases at V and 2 bases at J, leaving 10 bases unmatched. The DNA of the CDR3 is TGTGCCAGCTCACCTGCGGGCGGGAGAATTCCCTACGAGCAGTACTTC. Residues: CASSPAGGRIPYEQYF.